This TCR beta chain is from a study of T cell responses to AZD1222 COVID-19 vaccine. The overall study: The study pooled second doses at about 4 or about 12 weeks.

Sequencing used immunoSEQ multiplex PCR; TCRdb keeps in-frame clones, though not all of them. The repertoire holds about 160,000 clones, with about 90% as singletons. Germline lookup yields CDR1 SQVTM and CDR2 ANQGSEA. The V end was cut by 0 bases, the J end by 2 bases, with 11 bases between. The CDR3 totals 15 residues. The TCR sequence derives from an adult in good health. Sequenced here: peripheral blood, sampled on day 0 of AZD1222 vaccination. The V and J genes are TRBV29-1 and TRBJ1-5, with a possible D match to TRBD1 (5 bases). The CDR3 nucleotides read TGCAGCGTTGAAGACGAACAAGGGGGCAATCAGCCCCAGCATTTT. Amino acids: CSVEDEQGGNQPQHF.